This passage covers 21 T cell receptor beta chains from one sample sequenced in a study of T cell repertoires in cytomegalovirus infection. TCRdb redid the calling of the reads with MiXCR, one entry per CDR3 protein. The sample includes 290,000 or so distinct CDR3 sequences, roughly 23% seen only once; the top ten take approximately 14%. Sequencing was carried out using PBMCs. Source of these receptors: a human donor in good health (CMV status not recorded). Some clones in this sample may be carry-over from other donors' samples.

This clonotype was detected only a few times. The chain carries TRBV27 and TRBJ2-3, with TRBD2 matching 9 bases. This CDR3 is built from 15 residues. Looked up from germline, CDR1 is MNHEY and CDR2 is SMNVEV (reference sequence). Unmatched junction bases numbered 5, after V lost 5 bases and J lost 2 bases. This chain's CDR3 is CASSLTSGATDTQYF. In DNA, the CDR3 is TGTGCCAGCAGTCTGACTAGCGGAGCCACAGATACGCAGTATTTT.

The genes are TRBV7-9 and TRBJ1-3, with D possibly TRBD1 on 6 matching bases. The CDR3 runs 15 residues. Germline V gene data show CDR1 as SEHNR and CDR2 as FQNEAQ (reference sequence). Trimming removed 5 bases at V and 4 bases at J, with 15 bases between. The CDR3, as DNA: TGTGCCAGCAGCCGGGAAGGGGGAACAGGAAACACCATATATTTT. Its translation is CASSREGGTGNTIYF.

This clonotype was seen ten or more times. The junction shows a germline mismatch at one end, possibly a read error. The chain is built from TRBV7-2 and TRBJ2-7; D ambiguous. Germline CDR1 and CDR2: SGHTA and FQGNSA. The CDR3 extends over 13 amino acids. CDR3 DNA: TGTGCCAGTAGCTCGAGGCGGACCTACGAGCAGTACTTC. It encodes CASSSRRTYEQYF.

This clonotype has a single count. The chain carries TRBV18 and TRBJ2-5; no clear D gene. The CDR3 sequence is 14 residues long. Trimming pared 2 bases from V and 2 bases from J, leaving 9 bases between. CDR1 is KGHSH, CDR2 LQKENI, per germline. The CDR3 DNA is TGTGCCAGCTCACCAAACAAAGGACAAGAGACCCAGTACTTC. This encodes CASSPNKGQETQYF.

CDR3 residues: CSATDRGNQPQHF. The CDR3 bases are TGCAGCGCCACGGACAGAGGCAATCAGCCCCAGCATTTT. V gene TRBV29-1 combines with J gene TRBJ1-5; possible D gene TRBD1, 6 bases. The CDR3 contains 13 residues. Between the trimmed V and J ends, which lost 7 bases and 2 bases, there was a span of 12 bases. The germline V gene has CDR1 SQVTM and CDR2 ANQGSEA.

V is TRBV28 and J is TRBJ2-7; D may be TRBD1 (5 bases). The germline CDR1 and CDR2 sequences are MDHEN and SYDVKM. V was cut by 4 bases and J by 3 bases, with 13 bases left in between. This CDR3 contains 14 residues. CDR3 sequence reads: CASSSLGPGYEQYF. As DNA, the CDR3 is TGTGCCAGCAGTTCCCTGGGGCCGGGCTACGAGCAGTACTTC.

This chain joins TRBV20-1 and TRBJ2-1, with 10 bases that match TRBD2. With 3 bases clipped from V and 13 bases from J, the junction kept 15 bases outside the gene matches. CDR1 and CDR2 from the germline V gene are DFQATT and SNEGSKA (reference sequence). There are 15 residues in the CDR3. CDR3 loop: CSARLGTSDHGGQFF. CDR3 bases: TGCAGTGCTAGGCTCGGGACTAGCGACCATGGGGGCCAGTTCTTC.

This clonotype was picked up a small number of times. The chain combines TRBV10-3 with TRBJ2-7, with D unclear. V was trimmed by 3 bases and J by 2 bases, leaving 11 bases between them. From germline, CDR1 is ENHRY and CDR2 SYGVKD. The CDR3 sequence is 14 residues long. CDR3: CAISEGQVAYEQYF. The CDR3 DNA is TGTGCCATCAGTGAAGGGCAGGTGGCCTACGAGCAGTACTTC.

This chain links TRBV11-3 with TRBJ2-7, with D uncertain. CDR3 length: 13 amino acids. Germline V gene lookup returns CDR1 SGHNT and CDR2 YENEEA. V gave up 11 bases and J gave up 2 bases, with 16 bases separating them. In DNA, the CDR3 is TGTGCCGCTGCACTAACTGAAGCCTACGAGCAGTACTTC. Amino acids: CAAALTEAYEQYF.

This clonotype was seen at least ten times. The chain is built from TRBV11-2 and TRBJ2-5; TRBD1 aligns across 12 bases. CDR1 SGHAT and CDR2 FQNNGV come from the germline V gene. The CDR3 loop spans 17 amino acids. Losses at the gene ends were 0 bases for V and 4 bases for J; bases not matched to a gene: 6. CDR3 sequence (DNA): TGTGCCAGCAGCTTAGATCCCCCGGGACAGGGGGCAGAGACCCAGTACTTC. It yields the protein CASSLDPPGQGAETQYF.

The count of this clonotype is one. The chain joins TRBV7-2 to TRBJ2-2; D may correspond to TRBD1 or TRBD2 (5 bases each). Deletions cut 1 base from V and 6 bases from J, with 18 bases between. The germline V gene encodes CDR1 SGHTA and CDR2 FQGNSA. The CDR3 loop spans 17 amino acids. The CDR3 nucleotides are TGTGCCAGCAGCTTAGTATTTTTAGGGGACGGCGCCGGGGAGCTGTTTTTT. As protein: CASSLVFLGDGAGELFF.

This clonotype occurred a few times. The chain is built from TRBV5-1 and TRBJ2-1; the match to TRBD2 covers 8 bases. CDR3 length: 17 residues. The germline CDR1 and CDR2 sequences are SGHRS and YFSETQ. V lost 0 bases to trimming and J lost 1 base; unmatched junction nucleotides: 6. This chain's CDR3 is CASSLATGRDSYNEQFF. CDR3 in DNA: TGCGCCAGCAGCTTGGCGACCGGGAGGGATTCCTACAATGAGCAGTTCTTC.

The chain uses TRBV11-2 and TRBJ2-7; 8 bases agree with TRBD1. Losses at the gene ends were 0 bases for V and 6 bases for J; bases not matched to a gene: 7. CDR1 and CDR2 (germline): SGHAT, FQNNGV. This CDR3 has 15 residues. Here the CDR3 DNA reads TGTGCCAGCAGCTTAGATCCCCAGGGGGCAGCCGAGCAGTACTTC. Translated, it gives CASSLDPQGAAEQYF.

This clonotype was found many times. The chain employs TRBV14 and TRBJ1-5; D gene ambiguous. From germline, CDR1 is SGHDN and CDR2 FVKESK. CDR3 length equals 17 residues. Trimming stripped 6 bases from V and 0 bases from J, with 18 bases between. CDR3: CASRPSYRDNSNQPQHF. The CDR3 DNA sequence: TGTGCCAGCAGGCCAAGCTACCGGGATAATAGCAATCAGCCCCAGCATTTT.

The chain has TRBV7-2 and TRBJ2-7; 7 bases agree with TRBD1. V shed 2 bases, J shed 5 bases, and the junction held 6 bases outside the gene matches. This CDR3 region has 14 residues. Looked up from germline, CDR1 is SGHTA and CDR2 is FQGNSA. As DNA, the CDR3 is TGTGCCAGCAGCTTATTGACAGGGAAGAACGAGCAGTACTTC. This sequence encodes CASSLLTGKNEQYF.

The chain couples TRBV6-1 to TRBJ2-6; D might be TRBD1 or TRBD2, each matching 5 bases. The CDR3 loop spans 17 amino acids. In germline, CDR1 is MNHNS, CDR2 SASEGT. V lost 2 bases to trimming and J lost 0 bases, with 11 bases between them. The CDR3 bases are TGTGCCAGCAGTGAAAGAAGGGACCGCTCTGGGGCCAACGTCCTGACTTTC. This encodes CASSERRDRSGANVLTF.

The chain uses TRBV4-3 and TRBJ1-5; 11 nucleotides agree with TRBD1. With V trimmed by 2 bases and J by 6 bases, 9 bases remained unmatched. The CDR3 consists of 17 residues. CDR1 and CDR2 from the germline V gene are LGHNA and YSLEER. The DNA of the CDR3 is TGCGCCAGCAGCCAACAGGGCGGGACAGGGGGAGGTCAGCCCCAGCATTTT. It specifies CASSQQGGTGGGQPQHF.

The table lists this clonotype with many counts. The chain joins TRBV28 to TRBJ2-3; the D gene is possibly TRBD1 (6 bases). Germline values: CDR1 MDHEN, CDR2 SYDVKM. With 5 bases removed from V and 0 bases from J, the gap between germline ends came to 9 bases. The CDR3 runs 14 residues. Written as DNA, the CDR3 is TGTGCCAGCAGTACAGGGTCTAGCACAGATACGCAGTATTTT. Protein: CASSTGSSTDTQYF.

This clonotype was seen more than once but under ten times. The chain carries TRBV30 and TRBJ2-2; the D gene is possibly TRBD1 (7 bases). Trimming took off 3 bases at V and 3 bases at J, with 14 bases between the two ends. The CDR3 runs 15 residues. Germline lookup yields CDR1 GTSNPN and CDR2 SVGIG (reference sequence). CDR3 sequence (DNA): TGTGCCTGGAGCGAGGGGGCGGGATACACCGGGGAGCTGTTTTTT. Its protein product is CAWSEGAGYTGELFF.

DNA of the CDR3: TGTGCCAGCAGTCAGCTTGGGGCCCAGTACTTC. It encodes CASSQLGAQYF. The chain employs TRBV6-2 or TRBV6-3 and TRBJ2-5; D not certain. V was cut by 5 bases and J by 9 bases, with 10 bases left in between. The germline CDR1 and CDR2 sequences are MNHEY and SVGEGT. The CDR3 extends over 11 amino acids.

This chain links TRBV29-1 with TRBJ2-5; 14 bases line up with TRBD2. The CDR3 consists of 15 residues. Looked up from germline, CDR1 is SQVTM and CDR2 is ANQGSEA. J lost 4 bases, V lost 6 bases, and 7 bases had no gene match. CDR3 loop: CSVGTSGSELETQYF. The CDR3 region has the DNA TGCAGCGTCGGGACTAGCGGGAGTGAGCTAGAGACCCAGTACTTC. Looking up the rest from reference TRBV29-1 and TRBJ2-5 gives the full variable domain: SAVISQKPSRDICQRGTSLTIQCQVDSQVTMMFWYRQQPGQSLTLIATANQGSEATYESGFVIDKFPISRPNLTFSTLTVSNMSPEDSSIYLCSVGTSGSELETQYFGPGTRLLVL.